The 17 T cell receptor beta chains given below trace back to one sample, sequenced in a study of CD8+ T cells in alopecia areata. cDNA prepared by RNA extraction and subsequent reverse transcription served as the template for sequencing. Measured with immunoSEQ multiplex PCR; TCRdb has only the in-frame clones, and not every one. The data show 90,000 to 120,000 clones, with 45% to 60% seen just once and 20% to 30% held by the top ten. What was sequenced was NKG2D-low CD8+ T cells sorted from blood. These receptors all come from a human donor with alopecia areata.

About this clone: The identical CDR3 is also encoded by other nucleotide sequences in the sample. The V call is TRBV29-1, the J call TRBJ2-7; TRBD2 might be the D (5 bases). The CDR3 is 11 residues long. CDR1 is SQVTM and CDR2 is ANQGSEA in the germline V gene. The germline V and J ends were trimmed by 5 bases and 3 bases, with 8 bases remaining between them. Written as DNA, the CDR3 is TGCAGCGTTCGCCGGGACTACGAGCAGTACTTC. Protein sequence: CSVRRDYEQYF.

The chain couples TRBV6-1 to TRBJ2-2, with D maybe TRBD1 (5 bases). Germline assignment: CDR1 MNHNS and CDR2 SASEGT. Trimming shortened V by 6 bases and J by 5 bases, and 10 bases separated the two germline ends. CDR3 length: 13 residues. The CDR3 reads CASRHRSTGELFF. In DNA form, the CDR3 reads TGTGCCAGCAGACACAGGTCGACCGGGGAGCTGTTTTTT.

The chain combines TRBV14 with TRBJ2-4; 7 bases are shared with TRBD1. Germline V gives CDR1 SGHDN, CDR2 FVKESK. V trimming: 2 bases; J trimming: 3 bases; junction bases outside the gene matches: 4. This CDR3 has 15 amino acids. As DNA, the CDR3 is TGTGCCAGCAGCCAAAGACAGGGTGTCAAAAACATTCAGTACTTC. Protein: CASSQRQGVKNIQYF.

This clone was counted a few times. The V gene is TRBV29-1, the J gene TRBJ2-1; weak D call: TRBD1 (6 bases). This CDR3 spans 14 amino acids. CDR1 is SQVTM and CDR2 is ANQGSEA in the germline V gene. V lost 5 bases and J 5 bases, leaving 16 bases between the germline ends. CDR3 in amino acids: CSVLWARGNNEQFF. The CDR3 DNA follows: TGCAGCGTTTTATGGGCCAGGGGAAACAATGAGCAGTTCTTC.

The rearrangement uses TRBV2 and TRBJ2-7, with D uncertain. There are 12 residues in the CDR3. V lost 2 bases and J 6 bases, leaving 8 bases between the germline ends. CDR1 is SNHLY, CDR2 FYNNEI, per germline. CDR3 sequence: CASSEPGTEQYF. Here the CDR3 DNA reads TGTGCCAGCAGTGAACCAGGTACCGAGCAGTACTTC.

The V gene is TRBV29-1, the J gene TRBJ2-7; 12 nucleotides match TRBD2. CDR3 size: 13 residues. Germline V gives CDR1 SQVTM, CDR2 ANQGSEA. With 6 bases clipped from V and 3 bases from J, the junction kept 3 bases outside the gene matches. The CDR3 region has the DNA TGCAGCGTGCTGACTAGCGGGAGCTACGAGCAGTACTTC. This sequence encodes CSVLTSGSYEQYF.

The rearrangement uses TRBV13 and TRBJ2-7; the D gene is possibly TRBD2 (5 bases). The germline V and J ends were trimmed by 4 bases and 2 bases, with 21 bases remaining between them. Germline assignment: CDR1 PRHDT and CDR2 FYEKMQ (reference sequence). This CDR3 comprises 17 residues. Here the CDR3 reads CASSSTEKTSGTYEQYF. The CDR3, as DNA: TGTGCCAGCAGCTCGACGGAGAAGACCTCGGGAACCTACGAGCAGTACTTC.

The CDR3 region is CASAQGLEAFF. The CDR3, as DNA: TGTGCCAGTGCACAGGGCCTTGAAGCTTTCTTT. This chain connects TRBV27 to TRBJ1-1; D is perhaps TRBD1 (6 bases). V lost 9 bases and J lost 7, with 12 bases in between. This CDR3 has 11 residues. Germline V gives CDR1 MNHEY, CDR2 SMNVEV (reference sequence).

The V and J genes are TRBV9 and TRBJ2-1; TRBD2 agrees at 7 bases. The CDR3 has 15 residues. The V gene's germline CDR1 is SGDLS and CDR2 YYNGEE. J gave up 6 bases and V 4 bases, and 10 bases lay outside the gene matches. The CDR3 sequence: CASSRTWRESNEQFF. The CDR3 nucleotides read TGTGCCAGCAGCCGTACGTGGCGGGAGAGCAATGAGCAGTTCTTC.

Only one count was recorded for this clone. The chain has TRBV27 and TRBJ2-2; 7 nucleotides line up with TRBD1. This CDR3 has 16 amino acids. Germline loops: CDR1 MNHEY, CDR2 SMNVEV (reference sequence). The CDR3, as DNA: TGTGCAGTCCCTGCCGGGACAGCGACGAACACCGGGGAGCTGTTTTTT. Translation gives CAVPAGTATNTGELFF.

This clone was seen a handful of times. The chain uses TRBV9 and TRBJ2-7; D is possibly TRBD2 (5 bases). Germline CDR1 reads SGDLS; CDR2 reads YYNGEE. Trimming pared 4 bases from V and 3 bases from J, leaving 14 bases between. CDR3 length equals 14 residues. The CDR3 is CASSSGGGGYEQYF. CDR3 sequence (DNA): TGTGCCAGCAGCTCTGGTGGCGGAGGCTACGAGCAGTACTTC. The complete variable domain, with remaining parts taken from reference TRBV9 and TRBJ2-7, reads DSGVTQTPKHLITATGQRVTLRCSPRSGDLSVYWYQQSLDQGLQFLIQYYNGEERAKGNILERFSAQQFPDLHSELNLSSLELGDSALYFCASSSGGGGYEQYFGPGTRLTVT.

V usage is TRBV6-5 and J usage is TRBJ1-2; unclear D gene. The V and J ends lost 0 bases and 7 bases respectively, with 12 bases between them. Germline-derived CDR1 and CDR2 are MNHEY and SVGAGI. The CDR3 sequence is 14 residues long. The DNA of the CDR3 is TGTGCCAGCAGTTACTCAACAGCCGACCCTGGCTACACCTTC. Its protein is CASSYSTADPGYTF.

V and J are TRBV27 and TRBJ1-5; weak D call: TRBD1 (6 bases). The germline CDR1 and CDR2 sequences are MNHEY and SMNVEV (reference sequence). Trimming took off 7 bases at V and 7 bases at J, with 17 bases between the two ends. This CDR3 region has 14 residues. The CDR3 DNA follows: TGTGCCAGCAAGCGAGGGGGGCGAGGGCAGCCCCAGCATTTT. Protein sequence: CASKRGGRGQPQHF.

The chain couples TRBV20-1 to TRBJ2-1; D remains unclear. Trimming pared 5 bases from V and 7 bases from J, leaving 9 bases between. The CDR3 totals 11 residues. The V gene's germline CDR1 is DFQATT and CDR2 SNEGSKA (reference sequence). The CDR3 protein is CSAPLTNEQFF. CDR3 nucleotides: TGCAGTGCTCCCCTGACAAATGAGCAGTTCTTC.

This clone was seen only a few times. This CDR3 reads CASSGILSTDTQYF. CDR3 nucleotides: TGTGCCAGCAGCGGTATTCTTAGCACAGATACGCAGTATTTT. V gene TRBV7-9 combines with J gene TRBJ2-3; D not resolved. The length of the CDR3 is 14 residues. V lost 5 bases, J lost 0 bases, and 9 bases lay in between. CDR1 and CDR2 from the germline V gene are SEHNR and FQNEAQ (reference sequence).

J is TRBJ2-1 and V is TRBV6-6, with 7 nucleotides matching TRBD1. Germline V gives CDR1 MNHNY, CDR2 SVGAGI (reference sequence). The CDR3 length is 11 residues. V gave up 4 bases and J gave up 10 bases; unmatched junction bases: 1. CDR3 protein: CASSSTGEQFF. Written as DNA, the CDR3 is TGTGCCAGCAGTTCGACAGGGGAGCAGTTCTTC.

V and J are TRBV11-2 and TRBJ2-2; D call uncertain. Trimming shortened V by 1 base and J by 7 bases, and 7 bases separated the two germline ends. CDR3 length: 13 residues. CDR1 is SGHAT and CDR2 is FQNNGV in the germline V gene. The CDR3: CASSLGVGGELFF. The CDR3, as DNA: TGTGCCAGCAGCTTAGGGGTAGGCGGGGAGCTGTTTTTT.